This TCR beta chain was found in a study of blood T cell repertoires in COVID-19. Study-level background: Both acute and convalescent COVID-19 samples were obtained from the United States, Italy and Spain. Nucleic acid was either cDNA or gDNA, and it came from T cells, B-cell-depleted T cells, or PBMCs.

Assay used: immunoSEQ multiplex PCR; TCRdb lists only in-frame clones, some missing. The sample yields 400,000 to 550,000 clones, around 88% seen once. Germline CDR1 reads LGHDT; CDR2 reads YNNKEL (reference sequence). V gave up 5 bases and J gave up 0 bases, with 8 bases separating them. The CDR3 sequence is 14 residues long. The sequence was collected from a woman under 40 with acute or convalescent COVID-19. Material for sequencing was peripheral blood. The V gene is TRBV3-1 (or the pseudogene TRBV3-2), the J gene TRBJ1-3; D call uncertain. CDR3 in amino acids: CASSTGSSGNTIYF. The DNA of the CDR3 is TGTGCCAGCAGCACCGGGAGCTCTGGAAACACCATATATTTT.